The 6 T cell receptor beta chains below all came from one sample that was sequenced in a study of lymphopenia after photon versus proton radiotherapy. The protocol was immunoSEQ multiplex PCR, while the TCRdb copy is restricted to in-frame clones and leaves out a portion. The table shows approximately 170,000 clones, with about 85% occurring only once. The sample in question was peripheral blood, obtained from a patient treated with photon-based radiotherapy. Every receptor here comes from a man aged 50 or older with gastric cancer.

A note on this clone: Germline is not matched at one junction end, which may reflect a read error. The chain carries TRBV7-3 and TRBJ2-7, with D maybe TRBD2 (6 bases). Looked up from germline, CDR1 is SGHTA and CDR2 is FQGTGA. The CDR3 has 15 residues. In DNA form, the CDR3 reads TGTGCCAGCAGCTTAACTAGCGGTACCTCCTCCGAGCAGTACTTC. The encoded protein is CASSLTSGTSSEQYF.

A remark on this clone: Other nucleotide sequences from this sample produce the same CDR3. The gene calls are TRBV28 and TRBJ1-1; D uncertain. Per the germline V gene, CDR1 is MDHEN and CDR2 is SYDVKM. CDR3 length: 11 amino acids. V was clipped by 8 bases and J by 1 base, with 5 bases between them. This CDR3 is CASRENTEAFF. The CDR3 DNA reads TGTGCCAGCCGAGAGAACACTGAAGCTTTCTTT.

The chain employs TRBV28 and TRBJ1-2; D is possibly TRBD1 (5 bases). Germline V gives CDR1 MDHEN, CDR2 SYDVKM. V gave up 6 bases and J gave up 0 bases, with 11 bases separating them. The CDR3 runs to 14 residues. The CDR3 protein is CASRTGRSNYGYTF. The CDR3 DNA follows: TGTGCCAGCAGAACAGGCCGTTCTAACTATGGCTACACCTTC.

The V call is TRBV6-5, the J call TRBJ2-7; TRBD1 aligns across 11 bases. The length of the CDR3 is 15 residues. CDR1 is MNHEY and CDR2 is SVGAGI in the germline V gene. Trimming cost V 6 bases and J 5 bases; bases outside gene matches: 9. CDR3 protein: CASSRTGGAFHEQYF. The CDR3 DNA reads TGTGCCAGCAGCCGGACAGGGGGCGCATTCCACGAGCAGTACTTC.

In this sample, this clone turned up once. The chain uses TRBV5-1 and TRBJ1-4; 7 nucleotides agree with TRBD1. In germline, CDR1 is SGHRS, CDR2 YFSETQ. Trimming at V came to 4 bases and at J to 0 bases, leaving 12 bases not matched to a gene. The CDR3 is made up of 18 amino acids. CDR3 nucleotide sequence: TGCGCCAGCAGCCCCAGACAGGGAGGGGCACCAACTAATGAAAAACTGTTTTTT. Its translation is CASSPRQGGAPTNEKLFF.

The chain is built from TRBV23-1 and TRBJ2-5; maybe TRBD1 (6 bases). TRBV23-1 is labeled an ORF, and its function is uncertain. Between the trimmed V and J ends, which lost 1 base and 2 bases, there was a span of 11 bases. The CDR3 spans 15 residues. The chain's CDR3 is CASSQFRTEQETQYF. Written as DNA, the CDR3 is TGCGCCAGCAGTCAATTCCGGACAGAGCAAGAGACCCAGTACTTC.